This record looks at one T cell receptor beta chain sequence and its context. The antigen remains unidentified. This specimen belongs to a study of cytomegalovirus exposure and HLA in healthy donors. Study-wide results and limits: Listed as cytomegalovirus-associated were 150 to 200 TCR beta chains. Subsequent analysis revealed that first-cohort TCR clusters tended to co-occur in the approximately 120 validation repertoires.

Sequenced by immunoSEQ multiplex PCR; TCRdb stores in-frame clones only, minus some. Of over 75,000 clones detected, less than 85% appear once; the ten largest clones hold 20% to 25%. Germline V gene sequence: CDR1 MNHEY, CDR2 SVGAGI. The CDR3 is 15 residues long. Trimming stripped 6 bases from V and 3 bases from J, with 17 bases between. The genes are TRBV6-5 and TRBJ1-1; tentatively, D is TRBD1 (5 bases). This TCR was recovered from a man between 18 and 35 years old in good health and CMV-seropositive. The sequencing sample was made of PBMCs. CDR3 protein: CASSPISSRDTEAFF. In DNA form, the CDR3 reads TGTGCCAGCAGCCCCATTTCGAGCAGGGACACTGAAGCTTTCTTT.